The following is a TCR beta chain sequence with its context. Its specificity is unknown. The data are from a study of shared clonotypes between healthy human individuals. At the level of the study: Donors had three CD4 naive, three CD4 memory, two CD8 naive and one CD8 memory plate apiece. General study points: The sharing of about 5% of naive CD4 clonotypes was seen across several donors.

CD4+ cells were split into CD45RA+ naive and CD45RA-negative memory subsets. CDR3 length equals 13 residues. Germline values: CDR1 GTSNPN, CDR2 SVGIG (reference sequence). Trimming removed 0 bases from V and 8 bases from J, with 10 bases in between. Assay execution proceeded at the deep level. Produced via immunoSEQ multiplex PCR; TCRdb's table is partial and in-frame only. The repertoire consists of over 2 million clones, with around 93% occurring once and the leading ten covering 0.3% to 0.45%. The material sequenced was naive CD4+ T cells from PBMCs. Described subset: CD45RA+ positively selected. The TCR was taken from a young man in good health. Some clones in this sample may be carry-over from other donors' samples. The rearrangement joins TRBV30 to TRBJ1-4; D not resolved. CDR3: CAWSVRSGEKLFF. In nucleotides, the CDR3 is TGTGCCTGGAGTGTACGATCCGGAGAAAAACTGTTTTTT.